The 31 T cell receptor beta chains reported below all come from one sample, sequenced in a study of blood T cell repertoires in COVID-19. Sequenced by immunoSEQ multiplex PCR; TCRdb stores in-frame clones only, minus some. The sample has 250,000 to 300,000 clones; roughly 90% are singletons. Sequenced input: peripheral blood. The receptors were sampled from a woman aged 70-85 years with COVID-19, enrolled during active disease.

The V and J genes are TRBV2 and TRBJ2-1; TRBD2 matches at 12 bases. This CDR3 has 13 residues. In germline, CDR1 is SNHLY, CDR2 FYNNEI. After removal of 3 bases from V and 15 bases from J, the junction contained 6 bases not matched to a gene. This CDR3 is CASSETSGGFLFF. CDR3 nucleotides: TGTGCCAGCAGTGAGACTAGCGGGGGCTTCTTGTTCTTC. The full variable domain, completed using reference TRBV2 and TRBJ2-1, is EPEVTQTPSHQVTQMGQEVILRCVPISNHLYFYWYRQILGQKVEFLVSFYNNEISEKSEIFDDQFSVERPDGSNFTLKIRSTKLEDSAMYFCASSETSGGFLFFGPGTRLTVL.

The V call is TRBV5-1, the J call TRBJ2-3; 14 bases line up with TRBD2. Unmatched junction bases numbered 12, after V lost 4 bases and J lost 5 bases. This CDR3 has 18 amino acids. From germline, CDR1 is SGHRS and CDR2 YFSETQ. CDR3 nucleotide sequence: TGCGCCAGCAGCCGCCTATCGACTAGCGGGGGGGCAGGAGATACGCAGTATTTT. It codes for CASSRLSTSGGAGDTQYF.

The chain links TRBV7-2 to TRBJ1-3; 8 bases align to TRBD1. V was pared by 5 bases and J by 4 bases, with 10 bases of the junction left unmatched. Germline assignment: CDR1 SGHTA and CDR2 FQGNSA. The CDR3 sequence is 16 residues long. The CDR3 spells CASSGLDRGAGNTIYF. CDR3 sequence (DNA): TGTGCCAGCAGCGGCCTCGACAGGGGAGCAGGAAACACCATATATTTT.

The chain combines TRBV7-3 with TRBJ2-7; 8 bases are a match to TRBD2. CDR3 length: 13 amino acids. The ends lost 1 base at V and 6 bases at J; junction bases unmatched: 2. Per the germline V gene, CDR1 is SGHTA and CDR2 is FQGTGA. DNA of the CDR3: TGTGCCAGCAGCTTAATAGGGACTAGCGAGCAGTACTTC. It is translated as CASSLIGTSEQYF.

The chain is built from TRBV30 and TRBJ1-1; 7 bases agree with TRBD1. Germline-derived CDR1 and CDR2 are GTSNPN and SVGIG (reference sequence). The CDR3 contains 14 residues. Trimming took 4 bases from V and 1 from J; bases not matched to a gene: 6. CDR3 loop: CAWNRGRANTEAFF. DNA of the CDR3: TGTGCCTGGAACAGGGGCAGGGCGAACACTGAAGCTTTCTTT.

The gene calls are TRBV19 and TRBJ1-2; a weak D match, TRBD1 (5 bases). The CDR3 covers 14 residues. The V end was cut by 6 bases, the J end by 8 bases, with 19 bases between. Germline-derived CDR1 and CDR2 are LNHDA and SQIVND (reference sequence). CDR3 loop: CASRREGRAGGYTF. The CDR3 DNA is TGTGCCAGTAGGAGGGAGGGCAGGGCAGGAGGCTACACCTTC.

The V gene is TRBV30, the J gene TRBJ1-5; 10 bases agree with TRBD1. CDR3 length: 17 amino acids. Looked up from germline, CDR1 is GTSNPN and CDR2 is SVGIG (reference sequence). V was pared by 2 bases and J by 4 bases, with 11 bases of the junction left unmatched. Written as DNA, the CDR3 is TGTGCCTGGAGTCTCCGGGACAGGGGTGTTTGGAATCAGCCCCAGCATTTT. Amino acids: CAWSLRDRGVWNQPQHF. Supplemented by reference TRBV30 and TRBJ1-5, the full variable domain reads SQTIHQWPATLVQPVGSPLSLECTVEGTSNPNLYWYRQAAGRGLQLLFYSVGIGQISSEVPQNLSASRPQDRQFILSSKKLLLSDSGFYLCAWSLRDRGVWNQPQHFGDGTRLSIL.

This rearrangement joins TRBV11-2 to TRBJ2-5, with TRBD1 matching over 7 bases. This CDR3 has 15 residues. CDR1 and CDR2 from the germline V gene are SGHAT and FQNNGV. The ends lost 2 bases at V and 4 bases at J; junction bases unmatched: 7. The CDR3 spells CASSLRGRLGETQYF. CDR3 in DNA: TGTGCCAGCAGCTTAAGGGGGCGTCTTGGAGAGACCCAGTACTTC. The entire variable domain, with the rest obtained from reference TRBV11-2 and TRBJ2-5, is as follows: EAGVAQSPRYKIIEKRQSVAFWCNPISGHATLYWYQQILGQGPKLLIQFQNNGVVDDSQLPKDRFSAERLKGVDSTLKIQPAKLEDSAVYLCASSLRGRLGETQYFGPGTRLLVL.

The chain couples TRBV27 to TRBJ1-4, with 7 bases matching TRBD1. Germline loops: CDR1 MNHEY, CDR2 SMNVEV (reference sequence). The CDR3 has 22 residues. The ends lost 4 bases at V and 0 bases at J; junction bases unmatched: 23. The CDR3 nucleotides read TGTGCCAGCAGTTATGAGGGGGGAAACGACAGGGTACGGATCGCAACTAATGAAAAACTGTTTTTT. This codes for CASSYEGGNDRVRIATNEKLFF.

This CDR3 reads CASSPGQRREKLFF. CDR3 in DNA: TGTGCCAGCAGCCCGGGACAGAGGCGTGAAAAACTGTTTTTT. The chain links TRBV7-2 to TRBJ1-4; 7 bases are shared with TRBD1. Per germline, CDR1 SGHTA and CDR2 FQGNSA. V trimming: 5 bases; J trimming: 7 bases; junction bases outside the gene matches: 7. The CDR3 covers 14 residues. The full variable domain, in which reference TRBV7-2 and TRBJ1-4 provide the parts outside the CDR3, is GAGVSQSPSNKVTEKGKDVELRCDPISGHTALYWYRQSLGQGLEFLIYFQGNSAPDKSGLPSDRFSAERTGGSVSTLTIQRTQQEDSAVYLCASSPGQRREKLFFGSGTQLSVL.

The chain joins TRBV7-2 to TRBJ2-5; the match to TRBD2 covers 9 bases. With V trimmed by 3 bases and J by 3 bases, 14 bases remained unmatched. CDR1 is SGHTA, CDR2 FQGNSA, per germline. The CDR3 is made up of 18 amino acids. The DNA for the CDR3 is TGTGCCAGCAGCTTCCCCCGGGTAGCGGGGGAGTTTAAAGAGACCCAGTACTTC. Amino acid sequence: CASSFPRVAGEFKETQYF.

This chain links TRBV30 with TRBJ1-5; 7 nucleotides match TRBD1. The CDR3 is 14 amino acids. J lost 7 bases, V lost 2 bases, and 8 bases had no gene match. The V gene's germline CDR1 is GTSNPN and CDR2 SVGIG (reference sequence). The CDR3 reads CAWSTTTGRQPQHF. DNA for the CDR3: TGTGCCTGGAGTACGACGACAGGGCGACAGCCCCAGCATTTT.

The chain carries TRBV4-1 and TRBJ2-3; D is perhaps TRBD2 (7 bases). Looked up from germline, CDR1 is MGHRA and CDR2 is YSYEKL. This CDR3 region has 16 residues. Trimming shortened V by 0 bases and J by 4 bases, and 14 bases separated the two germline ends. CDR3 residues: CASSQEEGGRPDTQYF. CDR3 sequence (DNA): TGCGCCAGCAGCCAAGAGGAGGGGGGGCGGCCAGATACGCAGTATTTT.

V gene TRBV5-6 combines with J gene TRBJ2-2, with 11 nucleotides matching TRBD2. J gave up 1 base and V 5 bases, and 4 bases lay outside the gene matches. The CDR3 is made up of 16 amino acids. Germline CDR1 and CDR2: SGHDT and YYEEEE. DNA for the CDR3: TGTGCCAGCAGGCGACTAGCGGGGTGGAACACCGGGGAGCTGTTTTTT. As protein: CASRRLAGWNTGELFF.

The chain is built from TRBV5-1 and TRBJ2-5; TRBD2 matches 9 bases. V lost 3 bases to trimming and J lost 3 bases; unmatched junction nucleotides: 12. This CDR3 spans 17 amino acids. CDR1 SGHRS and CDR2 YFSETQ come from the germline V gene. This CDR3 reads CASSSSPAGGSKETQYF. DNA of the CDR3: TGCGCCAGCAGCTCCTCCCCCGCGGGGGGGTCGAAAGAGACCCAGTACTTC.

This clone appeared a few times. The V and J genes are TRBV7-3 and TRBJ2-7; no clear D. Germline V lookup: CDR1 SGHTA, CDR2 FQGTGA. Trimming left V 5 bases short and J 2 bases short, with 16 bases between. This CDR3 spans 15 amino acids. The CDR3 loop is CASSPVELFTYEQYF. The CDR3, as DNA: TGTGCCAGCAGCCCCGTGGAGCTATTTACCTACGAGCAGTACTTC.

The gene calls are TRBV10-2 and TRBJ2-5; 7 bases are shared with TRBD2. Germline CDR1 WSHSY, CDR2 SAAADI. The CDR3 runs to 18 residues. Losses at the gene ends were 2 bases for V and 7 bases for J; bases not matched to a gene: 19. The CDR3 protein is CASSEEGRVTSFLGTQYF. CDR3 bases: TGCGCCAGCAGTGAGGAAGGGCGGGTGACTAGCTTCCTTGGGACCCAGTACTTC.

This clone was detected a few times. The chain uses TRBV12-3 or TRBV12-4 and TRBJ2-7; perhaps TRBD2 as D (6 bases). The CDR3 is made up of 13 amino acids. Trimming stripped 1 base from V and 9 bases from J, with 13 bases between. CDR3 bases: TGTGCCAGCAGTTTAGGGGGGAGGACTCGGCAGTACTTC. Protein sequence: CASSLGGRTRQYF.

The chain combines TRBV6-6 with TRBJ2-1, with D tentatively TRBD1 (6 bases). Per the germline V gene, CDR1 is MNHNY and CDR2 is SVGAGI (reference sequence). This CDR3 is 14 amino acids long. V was trimmed by 5 bases and J by 8 bases, leaving 16 bases between them. The DNA for the CDR3 is TGTGCCAGCAGTCACGGACAGTCTATGGATGAGCAGTTCTTC. Protein product: CASSHGQSMDEQFF.

This clone was picked up one time. The chain links TRBV13 to TRBJ2-6, with D possibly TRBD1 on 6 matching bases. The CDR3 has 17 residues. Trimming removed 0 bases from V and 0 bases from J, with 9 bases in between. Looked up from germline, CDR1 is PRHDT and CDR2 is FYEKMQ (reference sequence). CDR3 loop: CASSLGGHASGANVLTF. DNA for the CDR3: TGTGCCAGCAGCTTAGGGGGACATGCCTCTGGGGCCAACGTCCTGACTTTC.

The chain uses TRBV27 and TRBJ2-7; TRBD1 matches at 12 bases. Germline lookup yields CDR1 MNHEY and CDR2 SMNVEV (reference sequence). The CDR3 has 15 residues. V was clipped by 7 bases and J by 9 bases; unmatched bases: 13. CDR3 amino acids: CASKVGGTGGRGQYF. The CDR3, as DNA: TGTGCCAGCAAAGTGGGGGGGACAGGGGGCCGAGGGCAGTACTTC.

The chain uses TRBV19 and TRBJ2-1; TRBD2 might be the D (5 bases). This CDR3 spans 16 amino acids. Trimming took off 3 bases at V and 5 bases at J, with 17 bases between the two ends. Germline CDR1 is LNHDA and CDR2 is SQIVND (reference sequence). The CDR3 spells CASSILVTRTNNEQFF. CDR3 bases: TGTGCCAGTAGTATTCTAGTCACTAGAACAAACAATGAGCAGTTCTTC.

The chain joins TRBV3-1 (or the pseudogene TRBV3-2) to TRBJ1-2; 8 bases map to TRBD1. Germline-derived CDR1 and CDR2 are LGHDT and YNNKEL (reference sequence). After removal of 0 bases from V and 12 bases from J, the junction contained 0 bases not matched to a gene. The CDR3 is 11 amino acids. This chain's CDR3 is CASSQDRGHTF. The CDR3 coding sequence is TGTGCCAGCAGCCAAGACAGGGGGCACACCTTC.

This clone was found once. This chain connects TRBV14 to TRBJ1-1, with no clear D. Trimming removed 3 bases at V and 0 bases at J, with 11 bases between. This CDR3 has 15 amino acids. Germline-derived CDR1 and CDR2 are SGHDN and FVKESK. This chain's CDR3 is CASSQTPAVNTEAFF. Here the CDR3 DNA reads TGTGCCAGCAGCCAGACCCCGGCGGTGAACACTGAAGCTTTCTTT.

This clone appeared a few times. This chain joins TRBV29-1 and TRBJ1-1; D gene unclear. V dropped 5 bases and J dropped 0 bases, with 4 bases sitting between them. The germline V gene has CDR1 SQVTM and CDR2 ANQGSEA. CDR3 length equals 11 residues. Here the CDR3 DNA reads TGCAGCGTTCTAGTGAACACTGAAGCTTTCTTT. Protein sequence: CSVLVNTEAFF.

The V gene is TRBV4-1, the J gene TRBJ1-2, with 8 nucleotides matching TRBD1. The CDR3 totals 14 residues. V dropped 6 bases and J dropped 3; count of bases not matched to a gene: 6. Looked up from germline, CDR1 is MGHRA and CDR2 is YSYEKL. CDR3 nucleotide sequence: TGCGCCAGCAGGCAGCCGGGACAGGACTATGGCTACACCTTC. Its translation is CASRQPGQDYGYTF.

With respect to this clone: Additional DNA sequences in this sample encode the identical CDR3. The chain combines TRBV30 with TRBJ2-7; no firm D call. The V gene lost 2 bases and the J gene lost 3 bases, with 5 bases spanning the gap. Germline CDR1 GTSNPN, CDR2 SVGIG (reference sequence). This CDR3 is 11 amino acids long. The CDR3 DNA reads as TGTGCCTGGAGTTCCGGCTACGAGCAGTACTTC. Translation gives CAWSSGYEQYF.

This clone was observed a few times. The chain combines TRBV5-1 with TRBJ2-2, with D possibly TRBD1 on 6 matching bases. In germline, CDR1 is SGHRS, CDR2 YFSETQ. Trimming cost V 1 base and J 7 bases, with 17 bases left between them. The CDR3 extends over 16 amino acids. The CDR3 spells CASSLKSGERGGELFF. CDR3 sequence (DNA): TGCGCCAGCAGCTTGAAGTCAGGGGAAAGAGGCGGGGAGCTGTTTTTT.

This chain links TRBV5-6 with TRBJ2-7, with D tentatively TRBD1 (5 bases). Per germline, CDR1 SGHDT and CDR2 YYEEEE. V was clipped by 1 base and J by 4 bases, with 12 bases between them. This CDR3 has 14 residues. For the CDR3, the DNA is TGTGCCAGCAGCTTGTCGGTGGGGCCTTACGAGCAGTACTTC. It is translated as CASSLSVGPYEQYF.

The DNA for the CDR3 is TGTGCCAGCAGCTCACAGGGGGCAGAAGAAAAACTGTTTTTT. It is translated as CASSSQGAEEKLFF. This chain links TRBV7-2 with TRBJ1-4; TRBD1 aligns across 9 bases. This CDR3 is built from 14 residues. Unmatched junction bases numbered 5, after V lost 4 bases and J lost 8 bases. The germline V gene has CDR1 SGHTA and CDR2 FQGNSA.

This clone was found once. The J gene is TRBJ2-7, the V gene TRBV5-1; D may be TRBD2 (6 bases). CDR1 is SGHRS, CDR2 YFSETQ, per germline. Trimming cost V 3 bases and J 2 bases, with 12 bases left between them. This CDR3 comprises 14 residues. As DNA, the CDR3 is TGCGCCAGCAGCTCCCGGGCGGGGCCCTACGAGCAGTACTTC. Translated: CASSSRAGPYEQYF.